These T cell receptor beta chains were read from a single sample in a study of breast tumors, draining lymph nodes, adjacent tissues. Via MiXCR, TCRdb re-called the multiplex PCR reads, giving one row per CDR3 protein. The repertoire holds under 250,000 distinct CDR3 sequences, with about 32% as singletons. Sequenced: axillary lymph node tissue. These receptor sequences come from a female donor with breast cancer. Some clones in this sample may be carry-over from other donors' samples. The CDR3 runs from the conserved cysteine through the conserved F or W. The order of the fields is V gene, J gene, CDR3 protein.

TRBV6-5,TRBJ1-4,CASSPLPDGPINVMKKLFF
TRBV3-1,TRBJ2-2,CASSQDRWPGELFF
TRBV20-1,TRBJ1-3,CSARTGSSGNTIYF
TRBV5-6,TRBJ2-1,CASSLAREVGYNEQFF
TRBV2,TRBJ2-3,CASRYSGSSYNEQYF
TRBV2,TRBJ1-2,CAGQKQQGAGYTF
TRBV28,TRBJ1-4,CASSFPDRGREKLFF
TRBV12-3/TRBV12-4,TRBJ2-2,CASSPGPNTGELFF
TRBV18,TRBJ2-6,CASSPGRSGANVLTF
TRBV5-5,TRBJ2-1,CASNDFQNPYNEQFF
TRBV28,TRBJ1-5,CASSVDREQPQHF
TRBV6-5,TRBJ1-2,CYRRYGYTF
TRBV7-8,TRBJ1-1,CASSFNRGLNTEAFF
TRBV5-4,TRBJ2-5,CASSSGQAQETQYF
TRBV19,TRBJ1-2,CASSTATGPANYGYTF
TRBV30,TRBJ2-7,CAWSRPGLSSYEQYF
TRBV5-4,TRBJ1-5,CASSLGRGGYNEPQHF
TRBV12-3/TRBV12-4,TRBJ2-3,CASSQSPVSTDTQYF
TRBV3-1,TRBJ2-1,CASSLRTGYNEQFF
TRBV5-1,TRBJ2-3,CASSLGSGLAGGDTDTQYF
TRBV24-1,TRBJ2-1,CATSDRPGHLIF
TRBV15,TRBJ2-6,CATSPRTTRGGANVLTF
TRBV9,TRBJ2-1,CASSRVAGGWNEQFF
TRBV2,TRBJ2-7,CASRGTGQEQYF
TRBV28,TRBJ2-5,CASSPREVQETQYF
TRBV7-2,TRBJ1-5,CASTFSGVNQLQHF
TRBV2,TRBJ2-2,CASGGGANTGELFF
TRBV2,TRBJ1-5,CASSSRRGQETQHF
TRBV6-2/TRBV6-3,TRBJ2-6,CASSGRSLSGANVLTF
TRBV19,TRBJ2-1,CASKETSGRNEQFF
TRBV2,TRBJ2-7,CASSSDRRSYEQYF
TRBV5-1,TRBJ2-1,CASSFEGSDEQFF
TRBV25-1,TRBJ2-3,CASWEDTDTQYF
TRBV20-1,TRBJ1-1,CSAAPDYSTEAFF
TRBV4-1,TRBJ2-7,CASSQGASGRSYEQYF
TRBV11-2,TRBJ2-3,CASSLLAGASDTQYF